This T cell receptor beta chain was retrieved from a study of PD-L1 blockade in urothelial cancer. Study-wide context: Atezolizumab was started by patients in 2014 at 1,200 mg intravenously every 3 weeks. At 6 weeks and at 3 weeks (second dose) after treatment start, blood was analyzed.

Measured with immunoSEQ multiplex PCR; TCRdb has only the in-frame clones, and not every one. The table shows some 54,000 clones, with 75% to 90% occurring only once. Comments on this clone: Its antigen is not identified.

General study points: Durable benefit accompanied greater 3-week expansion of tumor-associated blood clones.

The TCR was taken from a man aged 35 to 55 with urothelial cancer. The specimen was PBMCs, collected around atezolizumab (anti-PD-L1) treatment.

CDR3 nucleotide sequence: TGTGCCAGCAGTTTAGGGGGAGGGCCCGTCGAGCAGTACTTC. Translated: CASSLGGGPVEQYF. This chain links TRBV28 with TRBJ2-7, with 7 positions matching TRBD2. Trimming cost V 2 bases and J 6 bases; bases outside gene matches: 7. The CDR3 extends over 14 amino acids. CDR1 is MDHEN, CDR2 SYDVKM, per germline.